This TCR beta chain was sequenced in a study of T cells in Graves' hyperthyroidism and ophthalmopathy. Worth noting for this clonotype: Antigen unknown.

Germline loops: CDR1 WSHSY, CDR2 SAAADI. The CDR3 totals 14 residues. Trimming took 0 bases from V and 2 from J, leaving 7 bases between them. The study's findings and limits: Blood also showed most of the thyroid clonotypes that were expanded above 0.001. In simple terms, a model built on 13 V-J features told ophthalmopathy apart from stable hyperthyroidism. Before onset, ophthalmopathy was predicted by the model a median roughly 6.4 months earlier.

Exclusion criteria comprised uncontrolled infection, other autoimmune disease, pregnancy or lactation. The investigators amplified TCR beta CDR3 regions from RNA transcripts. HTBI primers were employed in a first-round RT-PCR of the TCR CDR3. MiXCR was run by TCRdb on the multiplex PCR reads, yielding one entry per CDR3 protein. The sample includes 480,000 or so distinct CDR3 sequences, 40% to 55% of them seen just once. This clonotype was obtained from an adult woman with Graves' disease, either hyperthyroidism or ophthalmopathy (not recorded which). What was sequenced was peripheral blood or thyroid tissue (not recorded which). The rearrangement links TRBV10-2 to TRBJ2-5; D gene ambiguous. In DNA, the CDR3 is TGCGCCAGCAGTGAGTCCTTCGGGCAAGAGACCCAGTACTTC. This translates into CASSESFGQETQYF.